Presented here are 27 T cell receptor beta chains from one specimen sequenced in a study of shared clonotypes between healthy human individuals. Clones were read by immunoSEQ multiplex PCR, and TCRdb kept only the in-frame ones, dropping some. The sample lists hundreds of thousands of clones, about 96% occurring once. Naive CD8 cells, CD45RO-negative and positively selected for CCR7, excluded terminally differentiated effector memory CD45RA+ cells. Sequencing was performed on naive CD8+ T cells sorted from blood. The receptors stem from a woman aged 25 to 39 in good health.

This chain links TRBV19 with TRBJ2-1; D is unresolved. Germline-derived CDR1 and CDR2 are LNHDA and SQIVND (reference sequence). V dropped 5 bases and J dropped 5 bases, with 13 bases sitting between them. The CDR3 extends over 14 amino acids. This chain's CDR3 is CASSAATENNEQFF. The CDR3 DNA reads TGTGCCAGTAGTGCGGCAACAGAGAACAATGAGCAGTTCTTC.

The chain has TRBV5-4 and TRBJ1-2; tentative D call: TRBD1 (6 bases). Germline CDR1 reads SGHNT; CDR2 reads YYREEE (reference sequence). CDR3 length: 15 amino acids. V lost 3 bases and J 0 bases, leaving 12 bases between the germline ends. CDR3 in DNA: TGTGCCAGCAGCTGGCAGGGGTCAGCTAACTATGGCTACACCTTC. Its protein is CASSWQGSANYGYTF.

The genes are TRBV28 and TRBJ1-1; 10 bases match TRBD1. V shed 5 bases, J shed 4 bases, and the junction held 1 base outside the gene matches. The CDR3 sequence is 13 residues long. The germline V gene has CDR1 MDHEN and CDR2 SYDVKM. This CDR3 reads CASSRTGGTEAFF. The CDR3 nucleotides are TGTGCCAGCAGTCGGACAGGGGGCACTGAAGCTTTCTTT.

This clone has only one observation. The chain is built from TRBV28 and TRBJ2-4; perhaps TRBD2 as D (6 bases). V lost 3 bases, J lost 0 bases, and 18 bases lay in between. The CDR3 length is 18 residues. The V gene's germline CDR1 is MDHEN and CDR2 SYDVKM. The CDR3 loop is CASSLVDSGSLAKNIQYF. The CDR3 DNA sequence: TGTGCCAGCAGTTTGGTTGACAGCGGGTCCCTAGCCAAAAACATTCAGTACTTC.

This rearrangement joins TRBV30 to TRBJ2-1, with D unclear. The CDR3 loop spans 13 amino acids. In germline, CDR1 is GTSNPN, CDR2 SVGIG (reference sequence). Trimming shortened V by 0 bases and J by 10 bases, and 13 bases separated the two germline ends. The CDR3 DNA reads as TGTGCCTGGAGTGTATTCGCTTTCCAAGAGCAGTTCTTC. It yields the protein CAWSVFAFQEQFF.

The CDR3 reads CASRGHLQETQYF. Here the CDR3 DNA reads TGTGCCAGTAGGGGCCACTTACAAGAGACCCAGTACTTC. This rearrangement joins TRBV9 to TRBJ2-5; tentative D call: TRBD1 (5 bases). The CDR3 length is 13 residues. Germline V gives CDR1 SGDLS, CDR2 YYNGEE. Trimming cost V 8 bases and J 2 bases, with 13 bases left between them. Filled out from reference TRBV9 and TRBJ2-5, the complete variable domain reads DSGVTQTPKHLITATGQRVTLRCSPRSGDLSVYWYQQSLDQGLQFLIQYYNGEERAKGNILERFSAQQFPDLHSELNLSSLELGDSALYFCASRGHLQETQYFGPGTRLLVL.

V usage is TRBV18 and J usage is TRBJ2-5; D remains ambiguous. Germline CDR1 KGHSH, CDR2 LQKENI. The CDR3 is made up of 14 amino acids. V was pared by 6 bases and J by 5 bases, with 16 bases between. This CDR3 is CASSLRTDHETQYF. In DNA form, the CDR3 reads TGTGCCAGCTCTCTTCGGACGGATCACGAGACCCAGTACTTC. The whole variable domain, filled in from reference TRBV18 and TRBJ2-5, reads NAGVMQNPRHLVRRRGQEARLRCSPMKGHSHVYWYRQLPEEGLKFMVYLQKENIIDESGMPKERFSAEFPKEGPSILRIQQVVRGDSAAYFCASSLRTDHETQYFGPGTRLLVL.

The chain has TRBV6-5 and TRBJ2-7; 10 bases fit TRBD1. Germline lookup yields CDR1 MNHEY and CDR2 SVGAGI. V trimming: 2 bases; J trimming: 7 bases; junction bases outside the gene matches: 5. The CDR3 consists of 14 residues. This CDR3 is CASSYGTGVGEQYF. The DNA for the CDR3 is TGTGCCAGCAGTTACGGGACAGGGGTGGGGGAGCAGTACTTC.

CDR3 in DNA: TGTGCCAGCAGTGAGGGACTAACCTCCGAGACCCAGTACTTC. Translated: CASSEGLTSETQYF. The chain employs TRBV2 and TRBJ2-5, with TRBD2 matching 7 bases. This CDR3 is built from 14 residues. V lost 3 bases, J lost 5 bases, and 6 bases stayed unmatched. CDR1 and CDR2 (germline): SNHLY, FYNNEI.

The rearrangement joins TRBV28 to TRBJ2-7, with TRBD1 as a possible D gene (6 bases). Trimming took 7 bases from V and 2 from J, leaving 15 bases between them. This CDR3 spans 14 amino acids. Germline assignment: CDR1 MDHEN and CDR2 SYDVKM. The CDR3 sequence is CASTPIRGPYEQYF. The CDR3, as DNA: TGTGCCAGCACCCCAATCAGGGGCCCCTACGAGCAGTACTTC.

The chain couples TRBV6-4 to TRBJ2-7, with TRBD2 as a possible D gene (6 bases). Trimming shortened V by 0 bases and J by 5 bases, and 17 bases separated the two germline ends. Germline CDR1 is MRHNA and CDR2 is SNTAGT. CDR3 length: 16 amino acids. The CDR3 here is CASSDSIGPGRHEQYF. In nucleotides, the CDR3 is TGTGCCAGCAGTGACTCGATCGGGCCAGGGAGGCACGAGCAGTACTTC.

The CDR3: CASSLSHPEGPYEQYF. CDR3 nucleotide sequence: TGTGCCAGCAGTTTATCCCACCCTGAGGGGCCCTACGAGCAGTACTTC. The chain is built from TRBV28 and TRBJ2-7; D tentatively fits TRBD1 or TRBD2 (5 bases each). Germline CDR1 and CDR2: MDHEN and SYDVKM. Trimming left V 1 base short and J 2 bases short, with 15 bases between. This CDR3 contains 16 residues.

The chain joins TRBV2 to TRBJ2-7, with 8 bases identical to TRBD2. CDR1 is SNHLY, CDR2 FYNNEI, per germline. CDR3 length: 14 amino acids. V shed 8 bases, J shed 6 bases, and the junction held 12 bases outside the gene matches. CDR3 DNA sequence: TGTGCCAGCTTCAGCGGGAGAGTGGGGCTCGAGCAGTACTTC. Amino acid sequence: CASFSGRVGLEQYF.

The chain combines TRBV11-2 with TRBJ2-7; D might be TRBD2 (5 bases). CDR3 size: 12 residues. Germline V gene lookup returns CDR1 SGHAT and CDR2 FQNNGV. V lost 4 bases and J 7 bases, leaving 11 bases between the germline ends. CDR3 in DNA: TGTGCCAGCAGCTCCCCGACGGGGGAGCAGTACTTC. This codes for CASSSPTGEQYF.

The rearrangement joins TRBV2 to TRBJ2-5; TRBD2 matches at 9 bases. This CDR3 is 15 amino acids long. The V gene's germline CDR1 is SNHLY and CDR2 FYNNEI. The junction had 11 bases not matched to a gene; V was cut back by 8 bases and J by 4 bases. The CDR3 is CASCWGSGSLETQYF. The DNA of the CDR3 is TGTGCCAGCTGCTGGGGTAGCGGGAGTTTAGAGACCCAGTACTTC.

As regards this clone: Other nucleotide sequences in the sample specify the same CDR3. The V and J genes are TRBV9 and TRBJ2-5; TRBD1 matches 9 bases. The CDR3 runs to 12 residues. Per germline, CDR1 SGDLS and CDR2 YYNGEE. The trim removed 7 bases at V and 4 bases at J, leaving 2 bases unmatched. The CDR3 DNA follows: TGTGCCAGCGACAGGGGGGGAGAGACCCAGTACTTC. This encodes CASDRGGETQYF. The whole variable domain, filled in from reference TRBV9 and TRBJ2-5, reads DSGVTQTPKHLITATGQRVTLRCSPRSGDLSVYWYQQSLDQGLQFLIQYYNGEERAKGNILERFSAQQFPDLHSELNLSSLELGDSALYFCASDRGGETQYFGPGTRLLVL.

V usage is TRBV29-1 and J usage is TRBJ2-1; tentatively, D is TRBD2 (5 bases). Per the germline V gene, CDR1 is SQVTM and CDR2 is ANQGSEA. The CDR3 runs to 14 residues. Trimming took off 4 bases at V and 6 bases at J, with 16 bases between the two ends. The CDR3 spells CSVVRTPGGNEQFF. As DNA, the CDR3 is TGCAGCGTTGTCCGGACTCCAGGAGGCAATGAGCAGTTCTTC.

CDR3 loop: CASRRTSGKRGETQYF. In DNA form, the CDR3 reads TGTGCCAGTAGGAGGACTAGCGGGAAAAGAGGAGAGACCCAGTACTTC. This chain links TRBV19 with TRBJ2-5, with 12 positions matching TRBD2. V lost 6 bases to trimming and J lost 4 bases; unmatched junction nucleotides: 9. Germline V gene lookup returns CDR1 LNHDA and CDR2 SQIVND (reference sequence). The CDR3 consists of 16 residues.

The chain couples TRBV5-6 to TRBJ1-4; D is ambiguous. The CDR3 totals 15 residues. CDR1 and CDR2 (germline): SGHDT, YYEEEE. Trimming stripped 3 bases from V and 0 bases from J, with 9 bases between. The CDR3: CASSYRLTTNEKLFF. The CDR3 DNA reads TGTGCCAGCAGCTATCGGTTAACAACTAATGAAAAACTGTTTTTT. Based on the CDR3 plus reference TRBV5-6 and TRBJ1-4, the full variable domain is DAGVTQSPTHLIKTRGQQVTLRCSPKSGHDTVSWYQQALGQGPQFIFQYYEEEERQRGNFPDRFSGHQFPNYSSELNVNALLLGDSALYLCASSYRLTTNEKLFFGSGTQLSVL.

The chain links TRBV10-2 to TRBJ2-3; 14 bases are shared with TRBD2. The CDR3 is 19 amino acids. Looked up from germline, CDR1 is WSHSY and CDR2 is SAAADI. The V and J ends lost 4 bases and 5 bases, in that order; junction bases with no gene match: 14. This chain's CDR3 is CASSGQVPSTSGRGDTQYF. CDR3 in DNA: TGCGCCAGCAGTGGGCAGGTACCCTCGACTAGCGGGAGGGGAGATACGCAGTATTTT.

This clone showed up just a few times. This chain links TRBV14 with TRBJ1-1; no firm D call. Germline loops: CDR1 SGHDN, CDR2 FVKESK. The CDR3 sequence is 14 residues long. The germline V and J ends were trimmed by 0 bases and 4 bases, with 9 bases remaining between them. CDR3 residues: CASSQEGSGTEAFF. The DNA of the CDR3 is TGTGCCAGCAGCCAAGAAGGCAGCGGCACTGAAGCTTTCTTT. The entire variable domain, with the rest obtained from reference TRBV14 and TRBJ1-1, is as follows: EAGVTQFPSHSVIEKGQTVTLRCDPISGHDNLYWYRRVMGKEIKFLLHFVKESKQDESGMPNNRFLAERTGGTYSTLKVQPAELEDSGVYFCASSQEGSGTEAFFGQGTRLTVV.

With regard to this clone: Other DNA sequences of this sample code for an identical CDR3. This chain joins TRBV6-5 and TRBJ2-7, with D tentatively TRBD2 (6 bases). This CDR3 is built from 14 residues. Deletions cut 3 bases from V and 1 base from J, with 10 bases between. The germline V gene has CDR1 MNHEY and CDR2 SVGAGI. CDR3 sequence: CASSYDGGSYEQYF. The CDR3 nucleotides read TGTGCCAGCAGTTATGACGGGGGTTCCTACGAGCAGTACTTC.

The V call is TRBV27, the J call TRBJ1-2, with D perhaps TRBD1 (6 bases). CDR1 and CDR2 from the germline V gene are MNHEY and SMNVEV (reference sequence). Trimming left V 8 bases short and J 2 bases short, with 15 bases between. There are 14 residues in the CDR3. The CDR3 nucleotides read TGTGCCAGCCGGGGGCAGACGAGGAACTATGGCTACACCTTC. Its translation is CASRGQTRNYGYTF.

The chain joins TRBV7-9 to TRBJ2-5; a possible D gene is TRBD1 (5 bases). Germline-derived CDR1 and CDR2 are SEHNR and FQNEAQ (reference sequence). The length of the CDR3 is 14 residues. Deletions cut 5 bases from V and 5 bases from J, with 15 bases between. CDR3 residues: CASSDSGRRETQYF. The CDR3 region has the DNA TGTGCCAGCAGCGATTCAGGGCGTCGGGAGACCCAGTACTTC.

The V call is TRBV10-1, the J call TRBJ2-1; 7 bases are shared with TRBD2. The CDR3 is 15 residues long. Germline V gives CDR1 WNHNN, CDR2 SYGVQD (reference sequence). After removal of 1 base from V and 5 bases from J, the junction contained 5 bases not matched to a gene. CDR3 in amino acids: CASSELSGGHNEQFF. Written as DNA, the CDR3 is TGCGCCAGCAGTGAGTTGTCGGGAGGACACAATGAGCAGTTCTTC.

The table lists this clone with a count of one. The chain has TRBV11-2 and TRBJ2-5; a possible D gene is TRBD2 (6 bases). The better agreement between TRBJ2-7 and the DNA end casts doubt on the J call. Per the germline V gene, CDR1 is SGHAT and CDR2 is FQNNGV. The CDR3 has 13 residues. The CDR3 DNA follows: TGTGCCAGCAGCCTGGGGAGGTGGGGCGAGCAGTACTTC. Translated: CASSLGRWGEQYF.

The rearrangement links TRBV9 to TRBJ1-4; no firm D call. CDR1 and CDR2 (germline): SGDLS, YYNGEE. V was shortened by 0 bases and J by 0 bases, with 6 bases between the two germline ends. The CDR3 consists of 15 residues. Written as DNA, the CDR3 is TGTGCCAGCAGCGTAGTCGGGGCAACTAATGAAAAACTGTTTTTT. This encodes CASSVVGATNEKLFF.